What follows are 31 T cell receptor beta chains derived from one specimen sequenced in a study of cytomegalovirus exposure and HLA in healthy donors. The PCR made use of 60 Vbeta and 13 Jbeta primers. Data came from immunoSEQ multiplex PCR; TCRdb stores just in-frame clones and leaves some out. The sample table includes under 90,000 clones. Sequences were obtained from PBMCs. These receptors originate from a middle-aged man in good health and CMV-seropositive.

The rearrangement links TRBV30 to TRBJ2-3, with 7 bases aligning to TRBD2. Germline V gene sequence: CDR1 GTSNPN, CDR2 SVGIG (reference sequence). This CDR3 has 14 amino acids. V was pared by 2 bases and J by 7 bases, with 9 bases of the junction left unmatched. The CDR3 sequence: CAWSRTGGGYTQYF. CDR3 DNA sequence: TGTGCCTGGAGTAGGACTGGGGGGGGGTATACGCAGTATTTT.

This chain joins TRBV27 and TRBJ1-5; 7 positions match TRBD1. Germline V gives CDR1 MNHEY, CDR2 SMNVEV (reference sequence). V shed 5 bases and J 6 bases; nucleotides not matched to a gene: 7. This CDR3 comprises 14 residues. CDR3 DNA sequence: TGTGCCAGCAGTATACAGGGGCGGTCTCAGCCCCAGCATTTT. Protein: CASSIQGRSQPQHF.

The chain has TRBV5-5 and TRBJ1-1; 7 bases agree with TRBD1. Germline CDR1 is SGHKS and CDR2 is YYEKEE (reference sequence). The CDR3 has 16 residues. J was trimmed by 0 bases and V by 4 bases; bases with no gene match: 9. This CDR3 is CASSIRQGPLNTEAFF. In DNA form, the CDR3 reads TGTGCCAGCAGCATTAGACAGGGTCCCCTGAACACTGAAGCTTTCTTT.

This chain uses TRBV7-2 with TRBJ1-5, with 8 bases matching TRBD1. The CDR3 is 15 amino acids. The germline CDR1 and CDR2 sequences are SGHTA and FQGNSA. V was pared by 6 bases and J by 4 bases, with 8 bases of the junction left unmatched. The CDR3, as DNA: TGTGCCAGCAGGGTCACAGGGGGACCAAATCAGCCCCAGCATTTT. Protein sequence: CASRVTGGPNQPQHF.

The J gene is TRBJ2-1, the V gene TRBV10-3, with TRBD2 identical over 9 bases. Germline loops: CDR1 ENHRY, CDR2 SYGVKD. V lost 4 bases and J lost 8; bases outside the gene matches: 9. The CDR3 is 15 residues long. The CDR3 DNA reads as TGTGCCATCAGTGCCGTAGGGGGCGGGGGGGATGAGCAGTTCTTC. It codes for CAISAVGGGGDEQFF.

The V gene is TRBV30, the J gene TRBJ2-5; 9 bases map to TRBD2. The germline CDR1 and CDR2 sequences are GTSNPN and SVGIG (reference sequence). V trimming: 2 bases; J trimming: 4 bases; junction bases outside the gene matches: 8. The CDR3 spans 15 residues. The CDR3 coding sequence is TGTGCCTGGAGTACACCGCGGGGGGGAATAGAGACCCAGTACTTC. Translating it yields CAWSTPRGGIETQYF.

The genes are TRBV6-5 and TRBJ1-2; weak D call: TRBD1 (5 bases). Germline CDR1 is MNHEY and CDR2 is SVGAGI. CDR3 length: 13 residues. V was pared by 4 bases and J by 8 bases, with 14 bases between. Here the CDR3 reads CASSSVGGYGYTF. The CDR3 coding sequence is TGTGCCAGCAGTTCTGTGGGGGGGTACGGCTACACCTTC.

The chain couples TRBV28 to TRBJ1-4; 7 bases match TRBD1. The V and J ends lost 6 bases and 3 bases, in that order; junction bases with no gene match: 1. This CDR3 region has 13 residues. The germline V gene encodes CDR1 MDHEN and CDR2 SYDVKM. CDR3 sequence: CASRTGPNEKLFF. DNA of the CDR3: TGTGCCAGCAGGACAGGGCCTAATGAAAAACTGTTTTTT.

The rearrangement links TRBV4-2 to TRBJ2-7; TRBD2 matches 12 bases. The ends lost 0 bases at V and 7 bases at J; junction bases unmatched: 4. Germline-derived CDR1 and CDR2 are LGHNA and YNFKEQ. The length of the CDR3 is 15 residues. DNA for the CDR3: TGTGCCAGCAGCCAAGAGACTAGCGGGAGTCGGGAGCAGTACTTC. This codes for CASSQETSGSREQYF.

The gene calls are TRBV30 and TRBJ2-3; TRBD2 aligns across 10 bases. J lost 6 bases, V lost 2 bases, and 8 bases had no gene match. Germline V lookup: CDR1 GTSNPN, CDR2 SVGIG (reference sequence). The length of the CDR3 is 15 residues. CDR3 amino acids: CAWSLLLAGKDTQYF. In DNA, the CDR3 is TGTGCCTGGAGTCTCTTACTAGCGGGAAAGGATACGCAGTATTTT.

This chain uses TRBV6-6 with TRBJ1-2; D is possibly TRBD1 (5 bases). Looked up from germline, CDR1 is MNHNY and CDR2 is SVGAGI (reference sequence). The V end lost 4 bases, the J end lost 10 bases, and 19 bases lay between the germline ends. The CDR3 is 14 residues long. The CDR3 DNA reads TGTGCCAGCAGTTCCACCCCGTCCGGGGGTCACTACACCTTC. Translating it yields CASSSTPSGGHYTF.

This chain uses TRBV29-1 with TRBJ1-2; 8 nucleotides align to TRBD1. The length of the CDR3 is 17 residues. Looked up from germline, CDR1 is SQVTM and CDR2 is ANQGSEA. The J segment lost 0 bases and the V segment lost 1 base, leaving 10 bases of the junction unmatched. The CDR3 coding sequence is TGCAGCGTTGAAGCTCCCCTCCGGACAGGGTCTAACTATGGCTACACCTTC. As protein: CSVEAPLRTGSNYGYTF.

J is TRBJ1-5 and V is TRBV30; 7 bases are a match to TRBD1. The germline V gene encodes CDR1 GTSNPN and CDR2 SVGIG (reference sequence). This CDR3 comprises 13 residues. Trimming removed 1 base from V and 7 bases from J; junction bases left unmatched: 4. CDR3: CAWSGQGVQPQHF. The CDR3 DNA reads as TGTGCCTGGAGTGGGCAGGGGGTCCAGCCCCAGCATTTT. The whole variable domain, filled in from reference TRBV30 and TRBJ1-5, reads SQTIHQWPATLVQPVGSPLSLECTVEGTSNPNLYWYRQAAGRGLQLLFYSVGIGQISSEVPQNLSASRPQDRQFILSSKKLLLSDSGFYLCAWSGQGVQPQHFGDGTRLSIL.

The chain combines TRBV7-9 with TRBJ1-2; D is uncertain. Trimming stripped 1 base from V and 1 base from J, with 7 bases between. Germline CDR1 and CDR2: SEHNR and FQNEAQ (reference sequence). CDR3 length: 14 residues. The chain's CDR3 is CASSLDRHNYGYTF. The DNA of the CDR3 is TGTGCCAGCAGCTTAGACCGACATAACTATGGCTACACCTTC.

The chain couples TRBV4-3 to TRBJ2-1; a weak D match, TRBD2 (5 bases). V was clipped by 3 bases and J by 10 bases, with 7 bases between them. Looked up from germline, CDR1 is LGHNA and CDR2 is YSLEER. The CDR3 contains 11 residues. The CDR3 DNA sequence: TGCGCCAGCAGCCAGGGGAGAGAGCAGTTCTTC. Translating it yields CASSQGREQFF.

The chain links TRBV30 to TRBJ2-3, with a weak D call TRBD2 (6 bases). V was pared by 5 bases and J by 4 bases, with 16 bases between. Germline CDR1 is GTSNPN and CDR2 is SVGIG (reference sequence). The CDR3 contains 14 residues. CDR3 nucleotide sequence: TGTGCCTGGGCCCAAAGCCCGGGGGCAGATACGCAGTATTTT. Amino acid sequence: CAWAQSPGADTQYF.

This sequence joins TRBV18 and TRBJ2-5; 10 bases line up with TRBD2. The CDR3 is made up of 17 amino acids. The J segment lost 5 bases and the V segment lost 3 bases, leaving 12 bases of the junction unmatched. Germline V gene sequence: CDR1 KGHSH, CDR2 LQKENI. Written as DNA, the CDR3 is TGTGCCAGCTCACCCATTCCTAGCGGGAGTGGATCGGAGACCCAGTACTTC. This translates into CASSPIPSGSGSETQYF.

The gene calls are TRBV4-3 and TRBJ2-5; D is perhaps TRBD2 (6 bases). Trimming shortened V by 1 base and J by 5 bases, and 14 bases separated the two germline ends. Germline V gene lookup returns CDR1 LGHNA and CDR2 YSLEER. The length of the CDR3 is 15 residues. This CDR3 reads CASSQGQGGGETQYF. In DNA form, the CDR3 reads TGCGCCAGCAGCCAAGGGCAGGGAGGAGGGGAGACCCAGTACTTC.

CDR3 in amino acids: CASSPPGDTEAFF. CDR3 nucleotide sequence: TGTGCCAGCAGCCCTCCCGGGGACACTGAAGCTTTCTTT. The rearrangement links TRBV7-2 to TRBJ1-1; D remains unclear. The CDR3 covers 13 residues. Trimming took off 5 bases at V and 3 bases at J, with 10 bases between the two ends. Germline V lookup: CDR1 SGHTA, CDR2 FQGNSA.

J is TRBJ2-2 and V is TRBV30; the match to TRBD1 covers 9 bases. The J segment lost 3 bases and the V segment lost 4 bases, leaving 9 bases of the junction unmatched. This CDR3 region has 16 residues. Germline CDR1 reads GTSNPN; CDR2 reads SVGIG (reference sequence). The CDR3 spells CAWKGLRTGDTGELFF. The CDR3 DNA reads TGTGCCTGGAAGGGCCTCCGGACAGGGGACACCGGGGAGCTGTTTTTT.

The chain employs TRBV19 and TRBJ2-7; 8 nucleotides match TRBD2. The CDR3 has 15 residues. CDR1 is LNHDA, CDR2 SQIVND, per germline (reference sequence). The trim removed 5 bases at V and 3 bases at J, leaving 9 bases unmatched. CDR3 loop: CASSPSTSGLYEQYF. DNA for the CDR3: TGTGCCAGTAGTCCCTCCACTAGCGGTCTCTACGAGCAGTACTTC. Using reference TRBV19 and TRBJ2-7 for the parts outside the CDR3, the full variable domain is DGGITQSPKYLFRKEGQNVTLSCEQNLNHDAMYWYRQDPGQGLRLIYYSQIVNDFQKGDIAEGYSVSREKKESFPLTVTSAQKNPTAFYLCASSPSTSGLYEQYFGPGTRLTVT.

This chain uses TRBV5-4 with TRBJ2-7, with 9 bases lining up with TRBD1. The length of the CDR3 is 16 residues. CDR1 is SGHNT, CDR2 YYREEE, per germline (reference sequence). Losses at the gene ends were 0 bases for V and 7 bases for J; bases not matched to a gene: 11. The DNA of the CDR3 is TGTGCCAGCAGCTTGGGGACCAAACAGGGGGCGGGTGAGCAGTACTTC. Its protein product is CASSLGTKQGAGEQYF.

V is TRBV21-1 and J is TRBJ2-2; the D call in the table, TRBD2, was not verified against the DNA. TRBV21-1 is a documented pseudogene. This CDR3 has 15 residues. DNA of the CDR3: TGTGCCAGCAAAAAGGGGGGGCAGTACACCGGGGAGCTGTTTTTT. The encoded protein is CASKKGGQYTGELFF.

The rearrangement links TRBV4-1 to TRBJ1-5; D not resolved. V lost 4 bases and J 9 bases, leaving 13 bases between the germline ends. The CDR3 has 13 residues. CDR1 and CDR2 from the germline V gene are MGHRA and YSYEKL. CDR3 nucleotide sequence: TGCGCCAGCAGCCCAGGAGGTCCCCGGCCCCAGCATTTT. Protein sequence: CASSPGGPRPQHF.

CDR3 sequence (DNA): TGTGCCAGCAGCCCCCGACTAGCGGAAGAGACCCAGTACTTC. This translates into CASSPRLAEETQYF. V gene TRBV9 combines with J gene TRBJ2-5; 9 bases match TRBD2. The CDR3 has 14 residues. From germline, CDR1 is SGDLS and CDR2 YYNGEE. Trimming took 4 bases from V and 3 from J; bases not matched to a gene: 4.

The chain uses TRBV30 and TRBJ2-4; 8 positions match TRBD2. The CDR3 consists of 16 residues. Unmatched junction bases numbered 13, after V lost 3 bases and J lost 6 bases. The germline V gene has CDR1 GTSNPN and CDR2 SVGIG (reference sequence). The CDR3 protein is CAWSGDRAGVLNIQYF. The CDR3 DNA follows: TGTGCCTGGAGCGGGGACCGAGCGGGAGTATTAAACATTCAGTACTTC.

The chain is built from TRBV7-2 and TRBJ1-5, with D maybe TRBD1 (6 bases). V was pared by 1 base and J by 5 bases, with 12 bases between. Germline V lookup: CDR1 SGHTA, CDR2 FQGNSA. The CDR3 extends over 15 amino acids. The CDR3 region has the DNA TGTGCCAGCAGCTTAGTAACAGGGTTTGATCAGCCCCAGCATTTT. Its translation is CASSLVTGFDQPQHF.

The chain employs TRBV28 and TRBJ2-1, with TRBD2 matching 7 bases. The CDR3 sequence is 15 residues long. Trimming at V came to 7 bases and at J to 8 bases, leaving 14 bases not matched to a gene. Germline V gene sequence: CDR1 MDHEN, CDR2 SYDVKM. DNA for the CDR3: TGTGCCAGCACAGTTCGGGGGAGGGTCGGGCATGAGCAGTTCTTC. Encoded protein: CASTVRGRVGHEQFF.

The rearrangement uses TRBV5-1 and TRBJ1-1, with 9 bases matching TRBD1. The junction had 5 bases not matched to a gene; V was cut back by 2 bases and J by 0 bases. Germline CDR1 is SGHRS and CDR2 is YFSETQ. The CDR3 has 16 residues. In DNA form, the CDR3 reads TGCGCCAGCAGCTTACAGGGGGCTCGCATGAACACTGAAGCTTTCTTT. It codes for CASSLQGARMNTEAFF.

V is TRBV30 and J is TRBJ2-7, with D tentatively TRBD2 (5 bases). Germline V gives CDR1 GTSNPN, CDR2 SVGIG (reference sequence). The CDR3 loop spans 15 amino acids. Trimming removed 8 bases at V and 0 bases at J, with 20 bases between. The CDR3, as DNA: TGTGCCGGGAAGCATGTAGCGCTAAGCTCCTACGAGCAGTACTTC. It specifies CAGKHVALSSYEQYF. The full variable domain, its missing parts supplied by reference TRBV30 and TRBJ2-7, is SQTIHQWPATLVQPVGSPLSLECTVEGTSNPNLYWYRQAAGRGLQLLFYSVGIGQISSEVPQNLSASRPQDRQFILSSKKLLLSDSGFYLCAGKHVALSSYEQYFGPGTRLTVT.

The CDR3 DNA is TGTGCCAGTAGTGTCTCCGGGACAGGGTCGTCTGGCTACACCTTC. It yields the protein CASSVSGTGSSGYTF. The chain is built from TRBV19 and TRBJ1-2; 9 positions agree with TRBD1. Germline-derived CDR1 and CDR2 are LNHDA and SQIVND (reference sequence). CDR3 length equals 15 residues. After removal of 5 bases from V and 7 bases from J, the junction contained 11 bases not matched to a gene.